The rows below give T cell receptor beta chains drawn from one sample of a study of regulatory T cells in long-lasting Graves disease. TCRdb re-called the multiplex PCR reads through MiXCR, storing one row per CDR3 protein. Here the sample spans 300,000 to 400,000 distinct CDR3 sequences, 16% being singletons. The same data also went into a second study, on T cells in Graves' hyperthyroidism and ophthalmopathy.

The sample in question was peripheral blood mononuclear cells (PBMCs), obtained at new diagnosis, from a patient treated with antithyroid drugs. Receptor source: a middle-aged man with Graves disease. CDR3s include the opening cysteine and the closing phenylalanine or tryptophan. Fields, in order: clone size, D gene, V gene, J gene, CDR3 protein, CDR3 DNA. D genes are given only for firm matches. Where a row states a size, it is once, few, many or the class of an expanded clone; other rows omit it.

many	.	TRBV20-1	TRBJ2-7	CSARPYYEQYF	TGCAGTGCTAGGCCGTACTACGAGCAGTACTTC
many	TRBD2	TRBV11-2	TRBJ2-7	CASSYLAGTSGAPHEQYF	TGTGCCAGCAGCTATCTCGCCGGGACTAGCGGGGCCCCCCACGAGCAGTACTTC
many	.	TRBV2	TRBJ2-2	CASSNPLQGTGELFF	TGTGCCAGCAGTAATCCACTACAGGGAACCGGGGAGCTGTTTTTT
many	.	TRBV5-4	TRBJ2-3	CASSSLTGQTDTQYF	TGTGCCAGCAGCTCCCTCACGGGGCAAACAGATACGCAGTATTTT
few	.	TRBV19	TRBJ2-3	CASSISTDTQYF	TGTGCCAGTAGTATTAGCACAGATACGCAGTATTTT
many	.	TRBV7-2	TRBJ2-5	CASSPSPAQETQYF	TGTGCCAGCAGCCCAAGTCCAGCCCAAGAGACCCAGTACTTC
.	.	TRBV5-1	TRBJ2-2	CASSSLVGGELFF	TGCGCCAGCAGCTCCCTCGTTGGCGGGGAGCTGTTTTTT
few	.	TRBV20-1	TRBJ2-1	CSAKPGRGLYNEQFF	TGCAGTGCTAAGCCAGGCAGGGGACTATACAATGAGCAGTTCTTC
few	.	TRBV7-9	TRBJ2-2	CASSLSESRELFF	TGTGCCAGCAGCTTAAGCGAGAGCCGGGAGCTGTTTTTT
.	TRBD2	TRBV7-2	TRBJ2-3	CASSLAYVTSGFTDTQYF	TGTGCCAGCAGCTTAGCGTACGTCACTAGCGGCTTCACAGATACGCAGTATTTT
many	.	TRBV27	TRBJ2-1	CASSLSPLGGAHNEQFF	TGTGCCAGCAGTTTATCGCCCCTTGGGGGGGCCCACAATGAGCAGTTCTTC
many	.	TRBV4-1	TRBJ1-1	CASTSSIGEAFF	TGCGCCAGCACCTCCTCGATCGGTGAAGCTTTCTTT
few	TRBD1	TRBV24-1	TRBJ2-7	CATSDSGGAHEQYF	TGTGCCACCAGTGATTCAGGGGGCGCCCACGAGCAGTACTTC
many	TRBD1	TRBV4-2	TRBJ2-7	CASSQAGTGAVVQYF	TGTGCCAGCAGCCAAGCGGGGACAGGCGCGGTTGTGCAGTACTTC
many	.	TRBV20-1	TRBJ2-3	CSASFGGRSTDTQYF	TGCAGTGCTAGCTTCGGGGGGCGAAGCACAGATACGCAGTATTTT
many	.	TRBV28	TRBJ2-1	CASSFIFGTASSYNEQFF	TGTGCCAGCAGTTTCATTTTTGGGACTGCGAGCTCCTACAATGAGCAGTTCTTC
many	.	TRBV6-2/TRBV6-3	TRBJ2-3	CASSSTGLSADTQYF	TGTGCCAGCAGTTCCACAGGGTTATCGGCAGATACGCAGTATTTT
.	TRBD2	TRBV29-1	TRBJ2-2	CSAGEGIPGELFF	TGCAGCGCCGGGGAGGGGATCCCCGGGGAGCTGTTTTTT
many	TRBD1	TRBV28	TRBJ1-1	CASSSLWDRVRDMNTEAFF	TGTGCCAGCAGTTCACTCTGGGACAGGGTGAGGGACATGAACACTGAAGCTTTCTTT
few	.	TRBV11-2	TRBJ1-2	CASSLPLGTTYGYTF	TGTGCCAGCAGCTTACCTTTGGGGACAACCTATGGCTACACCTTC
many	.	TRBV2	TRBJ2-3	CATNRDKSTDTQYF	TGTGCCACCAACCGGGACAAGAGCACAGATACGCAGTATTTT
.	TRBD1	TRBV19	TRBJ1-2	CASRTGGQMEANYGYTF	TGTGCCAGCCGGACAGGGGGCCAAATGGAGGCTAACTATGGCTACACCTTC
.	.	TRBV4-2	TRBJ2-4	CASSQTQAGKNIQYF	TGTGCCAGCAGCCAAACACAGGCGGGCAAAAACATTCAGTACTTC
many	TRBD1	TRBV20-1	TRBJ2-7	CSARDPQGASSYEQYF	TGCAGTGCTAGAGATCCCCAGGGGGCTAGCTCCTACGAGCAGTACTTC
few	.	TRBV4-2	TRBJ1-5	CASSQVSGSNQPQHF	TGTGCCAGCAGCCAAGTTAGCGGGAGCAATCAGCCCCAGCATTTT
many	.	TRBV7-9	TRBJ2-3	CASSSATWDTQYF	TGTGCCAGCAGCTCCGCGACTTGGGATACGCAGTATTTT
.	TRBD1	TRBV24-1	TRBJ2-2	CAIRPRGLNTGELFF	TGTGCCATCCGACCCAGGGGGCTTAACACCGGGGAGCTGTTTTTT
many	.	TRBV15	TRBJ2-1	CATSRDRGVITPYNEQFF	TGTGCCACCAGCAGAGATAGAGGAGTTATAACGCCCTACAATGAGCAGTTCTTC
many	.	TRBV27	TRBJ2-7	CASSLSAGAYEQYF	TGTGCCAGCAGTCTATCGGCAGGAGCCTACGAGCAGTACTTC
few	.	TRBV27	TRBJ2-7	CASSHTTYEQYF	TGTGCCAGCAGCCACACGACCTACGAGCAGTACTTC
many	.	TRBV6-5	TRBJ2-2	CASSYSKVPVTGELFF	TGTGCCAGCAGTTACTCGAAGGTGCCGGTCACCGGGGAGCTGTTTTTT
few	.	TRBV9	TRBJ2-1	CASSVRPAGTGSYNEQFF	TGTGCCAGCAGCGTCCGACCCGCGGGGACTGGATCCTACAATGAGCAGTTCTTC
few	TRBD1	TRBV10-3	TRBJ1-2	CAISRDRGFGYTF	TGTGCCATCAGTCGGGACAGGGGTTTTGGCTACACCTTC
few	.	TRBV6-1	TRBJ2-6	CASRQTGSSGANVLTF	TGTGCCAGCAGACAAACAGGGAGCTCTGGGGCCAACGTCCTGACTTTC
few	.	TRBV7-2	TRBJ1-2	CASSAFRGHSGGYTF	TGTGCCAGCAGCGCATTTAGGGGTCACTCAGGTGGCTACACCTTC
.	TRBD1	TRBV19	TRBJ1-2	CASSDRGKRGYTF	TGTGCCAGTAGTGACAGGGGAAAGAGGGGCTACACCTTC
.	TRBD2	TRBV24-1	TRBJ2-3	CATSTRLAPGTDTQYF	TGTGCCACCAGTACCCGACTAGCCCCCGGCACAGATACGCAGTATTTT
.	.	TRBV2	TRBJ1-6	CASSTGREWYSPLHF	TGTGCCAGCAGTACGGGACGGGAGTGGTATTCACCCCTCCACTTT
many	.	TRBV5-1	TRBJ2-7	CASSLDSTVSYEQYF	TGCGCCAGCAGCTTGGATTCCACCGTCTCCTACGAGCAGTACTTC
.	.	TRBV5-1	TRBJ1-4	CASSYAQTGIATNEKLFF	TGCGCCAGCAGTTACGCCCAAACAGGGATCGCAACTAATGAAAAACTGTTTTTT
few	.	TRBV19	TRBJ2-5	CASSKGVLQETQYF	TGTGCCAGTAGTAAGGGGGTTCTCCAAGAGACCCAGTACTTC
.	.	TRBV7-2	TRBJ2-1	CASSLGLLEVGGQFF	TGTGCCAGCAGCTTAGGCCTGCTAGAGGTAGGTGGGCAGTTCTTC
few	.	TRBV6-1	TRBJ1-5	CASIGGYHQPQHF	TGTGCCAGCATCGGGGGGTACCATCAGCCCCAGCATTTT
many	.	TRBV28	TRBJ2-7	CASSFDLTQSYVYEQYF	TGTGCCAGCAGTTTTGACCTAACGCAGAGTTATGTCTACGAGCAGTACTTC
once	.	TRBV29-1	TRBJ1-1	CGVVSGWTEAFF	TGCGGCGTTGTGTCGGGATGGACTGAAGCTTTCTTT
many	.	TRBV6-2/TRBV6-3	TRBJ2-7	CASSSQPSYEQYF	TGTGCCAGCAGTTCCCAACCCTCCTACGAGCAGTACTTC
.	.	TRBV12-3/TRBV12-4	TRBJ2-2	CASSPRDSGAGELFF	TGTGCCAGCAGCCCCCGGGACTCGGGAGCCGGGGAGCTGTTTTTT
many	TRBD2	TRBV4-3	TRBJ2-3	CASSQDIAGAAGQYF	TGCGCCAGCAGCCAAGATATTGCTGGGGCAGCGGGACAGTATTTT
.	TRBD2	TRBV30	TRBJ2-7	CAWGSGSSYEQYF	TGTGCCTGGGGTAGCGGGAGCTCCTACGAGCAGTACTTC
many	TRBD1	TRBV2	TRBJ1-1	CASSETRDRGGTEAFF	TGTGCCAGCAGTGAAACCCGGGACAGGGGAGGGACTGAAGCTTTCTTT
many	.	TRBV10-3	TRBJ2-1	CAISELLAGHNEQFF	TGTGCCATCAGTGAGTTGCTAGCAGGACACAATGAGCAGTTCTTC
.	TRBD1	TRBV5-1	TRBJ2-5	CASSLGTGDYQETQYF	TGCGCCAGCAGCTTGGGGACAGGGGATTACCAAGAGACCCAGTACTTC
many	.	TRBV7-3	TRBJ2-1	CASSQVTGSYNEQFF	TGTGCCAGCAGCCAAGTTACGGGCAGCTACAATGAGCAGTTCTTC